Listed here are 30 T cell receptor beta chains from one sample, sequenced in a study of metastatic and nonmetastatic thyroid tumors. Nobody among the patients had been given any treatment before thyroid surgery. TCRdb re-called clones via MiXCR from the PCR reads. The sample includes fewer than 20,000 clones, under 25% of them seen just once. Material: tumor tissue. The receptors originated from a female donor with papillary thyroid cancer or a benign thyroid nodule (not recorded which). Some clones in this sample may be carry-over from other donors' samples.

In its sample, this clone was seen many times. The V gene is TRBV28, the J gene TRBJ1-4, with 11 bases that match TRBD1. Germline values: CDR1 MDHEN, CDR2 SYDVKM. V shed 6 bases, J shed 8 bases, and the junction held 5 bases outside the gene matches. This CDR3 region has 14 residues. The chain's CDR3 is CASRGDRGYEKLFF. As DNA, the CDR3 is TGTGCCAGCAGGGGGGACAGGGGGTACGAAAAACTGTTTTTT.

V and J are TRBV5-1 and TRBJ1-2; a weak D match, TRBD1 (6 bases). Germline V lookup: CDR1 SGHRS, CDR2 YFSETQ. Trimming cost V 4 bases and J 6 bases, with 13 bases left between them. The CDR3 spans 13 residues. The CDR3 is CASSEVQGDGYTF. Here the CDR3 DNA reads TGCGCCAGCAGCGAGGTACAGGGAGATGGCTACACCTTC.

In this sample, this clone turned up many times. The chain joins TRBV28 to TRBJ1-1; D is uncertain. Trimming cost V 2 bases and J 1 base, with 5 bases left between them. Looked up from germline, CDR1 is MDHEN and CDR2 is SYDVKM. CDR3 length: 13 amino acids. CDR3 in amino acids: CASSLGPNTEAFF. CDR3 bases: TGTGCCAGCAGTTTAGGCCCGAACACTGAAGCTTTCTTT.

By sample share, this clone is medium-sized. The CDR3 DNA is TGTGCCAGCAGCCAAGATAACGGGGGCACCGGGGAGCTGTTTTTT. Protein sequence: CASSQDNGGTGELFF. The rearrangement joins TRBV4-2 to TRBJ2-2, with D maybe TRBD2 (6 bases). The CDR3 spans 15 residues. Germline V gene data show CDR1 as LGHNA and CDR2 as YNFKEQ. Trimming took 0 bases from V and 4 from J, leaving 9 bases between them.

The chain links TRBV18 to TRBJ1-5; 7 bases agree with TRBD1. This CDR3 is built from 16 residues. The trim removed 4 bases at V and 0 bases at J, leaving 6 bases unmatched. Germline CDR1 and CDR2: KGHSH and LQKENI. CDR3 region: CASSRLDRASNQPQHF. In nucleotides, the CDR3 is TGTGCCAGCTCACGCCTTGACAGGGCTAGCAATCAGCCCCAGCATTTT.

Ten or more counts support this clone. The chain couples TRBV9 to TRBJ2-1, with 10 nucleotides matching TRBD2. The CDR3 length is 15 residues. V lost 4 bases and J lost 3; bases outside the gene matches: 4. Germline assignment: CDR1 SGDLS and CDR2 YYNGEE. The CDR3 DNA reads TGTGCCAGCAGCCCGGGACTAGCGAACTACAATGAGCAGTTCTTC. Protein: CASSPGLANYNEQFF.

The CDR3 bases are TGCAGTGCTGAGCAGGGGGACAGGGGTTTAGGTTCACCCCTCCACTTT. Its translation: CSAEQGDRGLGSPLHF. The V and J genes are TRBV20-1 and TRBJ1-6; TRBD1 aligns across 10 bases. V lost 5 bases and J lost 9; bases outside the gene matches: 13. The CDR3 is 16 amino acids. Germline V gene sequence: CDR1 DFQATT, CDR2 SNEGSKA (reference sequence).

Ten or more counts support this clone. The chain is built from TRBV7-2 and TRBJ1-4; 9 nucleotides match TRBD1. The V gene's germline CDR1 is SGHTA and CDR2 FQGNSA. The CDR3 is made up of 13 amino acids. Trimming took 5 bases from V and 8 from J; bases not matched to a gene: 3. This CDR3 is CASSPTGGEKLFF. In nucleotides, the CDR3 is TGTGCCAGCAGCCCGACAGGGGGAGAAAAACTGTTTTTT.

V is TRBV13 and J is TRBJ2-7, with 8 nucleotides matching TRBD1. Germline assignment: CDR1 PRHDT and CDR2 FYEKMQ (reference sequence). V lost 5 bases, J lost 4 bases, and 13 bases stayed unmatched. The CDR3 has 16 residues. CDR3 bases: TGTGCCAGCAGCAACTCGGACAGGGAAGGCTTGTACGAGCAGTACTTC. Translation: CASSNSDREGLYEQYF.

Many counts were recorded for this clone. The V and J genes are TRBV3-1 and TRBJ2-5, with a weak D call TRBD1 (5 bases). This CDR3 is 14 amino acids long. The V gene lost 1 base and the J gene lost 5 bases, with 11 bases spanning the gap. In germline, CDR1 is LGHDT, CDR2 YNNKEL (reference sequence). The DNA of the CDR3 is TGTGCCAGCAGCCAAGCAGGGCCTGGGGAGACCCAGTACTTC. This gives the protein CASSQAGPGETQYF.

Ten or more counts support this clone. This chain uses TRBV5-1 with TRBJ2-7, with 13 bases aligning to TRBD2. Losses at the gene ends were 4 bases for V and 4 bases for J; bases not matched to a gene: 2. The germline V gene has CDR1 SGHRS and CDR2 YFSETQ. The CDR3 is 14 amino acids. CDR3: CASSQLAGGYEQYF. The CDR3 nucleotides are TGCGCCAGCAGCCAACTAGCGGGAGGGTACGAGCAGTACTTC.

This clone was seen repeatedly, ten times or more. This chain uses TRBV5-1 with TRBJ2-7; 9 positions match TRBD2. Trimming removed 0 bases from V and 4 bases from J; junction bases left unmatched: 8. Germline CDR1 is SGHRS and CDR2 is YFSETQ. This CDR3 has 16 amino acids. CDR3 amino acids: CASSLVAASGIYEQYF. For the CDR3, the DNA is TGCGCCAGCAGCTTGGTCGCTGCTAGCGGGATATACGAGCAGTACTTC.

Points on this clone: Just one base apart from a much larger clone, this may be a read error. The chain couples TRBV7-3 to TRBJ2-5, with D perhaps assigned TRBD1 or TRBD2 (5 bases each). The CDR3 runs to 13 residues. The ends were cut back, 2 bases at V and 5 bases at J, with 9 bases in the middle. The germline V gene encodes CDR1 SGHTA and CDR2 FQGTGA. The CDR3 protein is CASSLSRDETQYF. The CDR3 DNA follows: TGTGCCAGCAGCTTATCCAGGGACGAGACCCAGTACTTC.

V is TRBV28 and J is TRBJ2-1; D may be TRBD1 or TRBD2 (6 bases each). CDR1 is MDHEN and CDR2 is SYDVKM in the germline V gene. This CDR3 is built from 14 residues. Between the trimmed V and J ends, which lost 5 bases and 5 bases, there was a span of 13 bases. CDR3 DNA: TGTGCCAGCAGTGCGGGACATCTGAACAATGAGCAGTTCTTC. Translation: CASSAGHLNNEQFF.

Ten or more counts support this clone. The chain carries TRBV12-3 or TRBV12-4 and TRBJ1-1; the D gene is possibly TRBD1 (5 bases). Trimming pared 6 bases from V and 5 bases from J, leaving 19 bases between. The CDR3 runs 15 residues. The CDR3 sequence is CASRTSRGARTEAFF. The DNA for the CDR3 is TGTGCCAGCAGGACGAGCCGGGGCGCGAGGACTGAAGCTTTCTTT.

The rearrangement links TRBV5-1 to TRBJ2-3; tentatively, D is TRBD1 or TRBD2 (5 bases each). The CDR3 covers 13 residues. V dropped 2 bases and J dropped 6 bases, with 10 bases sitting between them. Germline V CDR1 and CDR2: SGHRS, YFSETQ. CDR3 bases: TGCGCCAGCAGCTTTGGGGGTACTGATACGCAGTATTTT. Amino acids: CASSFGGTDTQYF.

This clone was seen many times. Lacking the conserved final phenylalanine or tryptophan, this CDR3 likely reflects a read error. Here the CDR3 reads CASSLMGAGNTIYI. The CDR3 coding sequence is TGTGCCAGCAGCTTGATGGGGGCTGGAAACACCATATATATT. The gene calls are TRBV5-4 and TRBJ1-3, with D possibly matching TRBD1 (5 bases). Germline-derived CDR1 and CDR2 are SGHNT and YYREEE (reference sequence). V dropped 1 base and J dropped 2 bases, with 7 bases sitting between them. The CDR3 runs to 14 residues.

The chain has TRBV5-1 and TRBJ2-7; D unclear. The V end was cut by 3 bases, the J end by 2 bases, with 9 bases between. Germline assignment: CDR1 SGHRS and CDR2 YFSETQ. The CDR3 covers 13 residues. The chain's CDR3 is CASSSIGTYEQYF. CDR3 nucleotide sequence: TGCGCCAGCAGCTCTATCGGTACCTACGAGCAGTACTTC. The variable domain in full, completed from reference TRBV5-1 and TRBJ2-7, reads KAGVTQTPRYLIKTRGQQVTLSCSPISGHRSVSWYQQTPGQGLQFLFEYFSETQRNKGNFPGRFSGRQFSNSRSEMNVSTLELGDSALYLCASSSIGTYEQYFGPGTRLTVT.

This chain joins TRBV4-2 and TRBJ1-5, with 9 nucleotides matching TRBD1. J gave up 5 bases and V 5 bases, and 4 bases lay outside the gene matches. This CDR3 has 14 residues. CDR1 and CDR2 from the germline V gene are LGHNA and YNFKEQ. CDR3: CASSGGQGYQPQHF. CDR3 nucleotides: TGTGCCAGCAGCGGGGGACAGGGATATCAGCCCCAGCATTTT.

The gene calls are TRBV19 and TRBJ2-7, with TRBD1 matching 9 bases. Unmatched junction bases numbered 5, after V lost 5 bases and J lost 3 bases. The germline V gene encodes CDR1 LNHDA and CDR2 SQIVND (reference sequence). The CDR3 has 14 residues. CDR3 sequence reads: CASSPGTGSYEQYF. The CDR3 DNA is TGTGCCAGTAGTCCCGGGACAGGGAGCTACGAGCAGTACTTC.

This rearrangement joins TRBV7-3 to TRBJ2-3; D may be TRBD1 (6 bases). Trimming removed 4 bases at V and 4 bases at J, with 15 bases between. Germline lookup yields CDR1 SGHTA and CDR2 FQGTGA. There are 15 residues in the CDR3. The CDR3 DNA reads TGTGCCAGCAGCTCAGGGGATGCTAAAGCAGATACGCAGTATTTT. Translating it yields CASSSGDAKADTQYF.

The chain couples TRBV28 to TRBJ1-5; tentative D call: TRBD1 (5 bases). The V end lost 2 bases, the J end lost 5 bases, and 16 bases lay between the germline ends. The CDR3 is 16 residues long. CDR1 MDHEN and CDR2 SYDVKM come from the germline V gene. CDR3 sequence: CASSLGGVLGYQPQHF. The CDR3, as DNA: TGTGCCAGCAGTTTAGGGGGGGTCCTGGGTTATCAGCCCCAGCATTTT.

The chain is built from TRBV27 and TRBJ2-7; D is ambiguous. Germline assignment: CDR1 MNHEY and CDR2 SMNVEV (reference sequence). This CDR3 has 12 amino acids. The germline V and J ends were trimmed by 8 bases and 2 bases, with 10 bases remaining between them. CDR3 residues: CASVSRAYEQYF. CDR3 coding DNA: TGTGCCAGCGTGTCTAGGGCCTACGAGCAGTACTTC.

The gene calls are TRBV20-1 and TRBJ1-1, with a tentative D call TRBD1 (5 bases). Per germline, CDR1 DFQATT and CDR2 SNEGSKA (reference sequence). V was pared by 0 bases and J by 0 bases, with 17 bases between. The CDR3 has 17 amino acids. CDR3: CSARDVEGWGMNTEAFF. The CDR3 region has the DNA TGCAGTGCTAGAGATGTGGAGGGTTGGGGGATGAACACTGAAGCTTTCTTT.

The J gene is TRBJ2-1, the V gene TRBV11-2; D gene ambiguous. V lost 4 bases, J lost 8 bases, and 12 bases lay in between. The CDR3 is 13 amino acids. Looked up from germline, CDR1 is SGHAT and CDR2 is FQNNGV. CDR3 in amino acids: CASSSLSAHEQFF. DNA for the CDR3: TGTGCCAGCAGCTCCCTTAGTGCTCATGAGCAGTTCTTC.

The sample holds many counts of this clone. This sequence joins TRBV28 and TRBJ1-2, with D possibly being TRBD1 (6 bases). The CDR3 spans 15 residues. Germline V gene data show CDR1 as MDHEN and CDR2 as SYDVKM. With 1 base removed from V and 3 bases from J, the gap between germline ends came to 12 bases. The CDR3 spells CASSLSPKGDYGYTF. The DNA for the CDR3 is TGTGCCAGCAGTTTATCCCCCAAGGGGGACTATGGCTACACCTTC.

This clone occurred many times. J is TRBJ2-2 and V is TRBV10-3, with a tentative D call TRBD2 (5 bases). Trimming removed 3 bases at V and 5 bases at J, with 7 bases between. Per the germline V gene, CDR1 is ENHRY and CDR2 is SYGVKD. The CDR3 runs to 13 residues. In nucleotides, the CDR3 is TGTGCCATCAGTGACCGGGGTACCGGGGAGCTGTTTTTT. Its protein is CAISDRGTGELFF.

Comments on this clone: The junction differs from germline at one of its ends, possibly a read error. This CDR3 reads CASSLRRDRVYAQYF. In nucleotides, the CDR3 is TGTGCCAGCAGCTTACGCCGGGACAGGGTTTACGCGCAGTACTTC. The chain combines TRBV11-2 with TRBJ2-7; 9 positions match TRBD1. This CDR3 contains 15 residues. Germline CDR1 and CDR2: SGHAT and FQNNGV.

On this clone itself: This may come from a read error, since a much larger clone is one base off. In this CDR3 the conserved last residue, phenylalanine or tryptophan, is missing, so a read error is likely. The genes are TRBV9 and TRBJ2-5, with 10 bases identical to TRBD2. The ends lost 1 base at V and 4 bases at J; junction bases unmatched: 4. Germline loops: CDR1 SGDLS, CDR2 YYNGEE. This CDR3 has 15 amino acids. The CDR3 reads CASSVSGRAVETQYL. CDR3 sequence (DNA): TGTGCCAGCAGCGTAAGCGGGAGGGCCGTAGAGACCCAGTACCTC.

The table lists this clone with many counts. The CDR3 region is CASSRQTSGSIDTQYF. CDR3 DNA sequence: TGCGCCAGCAGCCGCCAGACTAGCGGGAGTATAGATACGCAGTATTTT. The J gene is TRBJ2-3, the V gene TRBV5-1, with 12 bases identical to TRBD2. This CDR3 region has 16 residues. The germline gives CDR1 SGHRS, CDR2 YFSETQ. V dropped 4 bases and J dropped 5; count of bases not matched to a gene: 8. Using reference TRBV5-1 and TRBJ2-3 for the parts outside the CDR3, the full variable domain is KAGVTQTPRYLIKTRGQQVTLSCSPISGHRSVSWYQQTPGQGLQFLFEYFSETQRNKGNFPGRFSGRQFSNSRSEMNVSTLELGDSALYLCASSRQTSGSIDTQYFGPGTRLTVL.